The clone carrying this T cell receptor (beta chain) was counted a few times. Antigen unknown. The data were obtained in a study of T-cell reconstitution after alpha-beta-depleted transplantation in children. The TCRbeta library incorporated unique molecular identifiers. A single record per CDR3 protein comes from TCRdb applying MiXCR to the PCR reads. The data show about 470,000 distinct CDR3 sequences, approximately 42% seen once. Notes on the study in general: Approximately two months post-transplant, alpha-beta T cells reportedly originated from several hundred expanded graft clones. The authors attributed T-cell counts and diversity one year after transplant mostly to newly produced T cells.

The V end was cut by 0 bases, the J end by 0 bases, with 12 bases between. The CDR3 runs 16 residues. Per germline, CDR1 SGHAT and CDR2 FQNNGV. The chain links TRBV11-2 to TRBJ2-7; tentatively, D is TRBD2 (5 bases). The sample consisted of PBMCs, taken before TCRalphabeta/CD19-depleted stem cell transplant. The sequence was collected from a girl aged 2 to 9 with aplastic anemia, due to receive a stem cell transplant. Written as DNA, the CDR3 is TGTGCCAGCAGCTTAGATCTAGCCACCGACTCCTACGAGCAGTACTTC. It is translated as CASSLDLATDSYEQYF.